Below, 28 T cell receptor beta chains from the same sample are listed, as sequenced in a study of molecular identifiers for immune sequencing clone quantification. MiXCR, run by TCRdb on the PCR reads, gives a single entry per CDR3 protein. The repertoire holds about 640,000 distinct CDR3 sequences, 20% seen once, with 0.85% in the top ten. Sequenced material: naive CD8+ T cells from blood, with Jurkat cell RNA spiked in. Described subset: FACS-sorted CD8+CD4-CCR7+CD45RA+ naive T cells. These receptors were taken from a human donor in good health. Some libraries in this study had Jurkat cell RNA spiked in.

This clonotype occurred once. A single base separates this from a much larger clone, so it may be a read error. V is TRBV4-2 and J is TRBJ2-7, with 8 bases fitting TRBD2. The CDR3 spans 15 residues. V lost 7 bases to trimming and J lost 0 bases; unmatched junction nucleotides: 8. Germline V gene sequence: CDR1 LGHNA, CDR2 YNFKEQ. CDR3: CASIQGSGASYEQYF. In DNA form, the CDR3 reads TGTGCCAGCATCCAGGGTAGCGGGGCCTCCTACGAGCAGTACTTC.

At least ten counts were recorded for this clonotype. V usage is TRBV4-3 and J usage is TRBJ2-7; D remains ambiguous. Trimming stripped 1 base from V and 5 bases from J, with 12 bases between. The CDR3 is 14 amino acids. CDR1 and CDR2 from the germline V gene are LGHNA and YSLEER. This CDR3 reads CASSQGVGPHEQYF. CDR3 nucleotide sequence: TGCGCCAGCAGCCAAGGAGTAGGCCCCCACGAGCAGTACTTC.

This clonotype was found many times. The chain couples TRBV7-2 to TRBJ1-3; weak D call: TRBD1 (5 bases). V was cut by 5 bases and J by 0 bases, with 17 bases left in between. The CDR3 has 17 amino acids. Germline V CDR1 and CDR2: SGHTA, FQGNSA. CDR3 sequence reads: CASSQPGQGLSGNTIYF. CDR3 coding DNA: TGTGCCAGCAGCCAACCAGGGCAGGGCCTCTCTGGAAACACCATATATTTT.

The sample holds many counts of this clonotype. The chain joins TRBV7-9 to TRBJ2-1; D is uncertain. The CDR3 has 15 amino acids. V dropped 5 bases and J dropped 5 bases, with 16 bases sitting between them. Germline V gene lookup returns CDR1 SEHNR and CDR2 FQNEAQ (reference sequence). CDR3 nucleotide sequence: TGTGCCAGCAGCCAAGTACTCGGAAACCACAATGAGCAGTTCTTC. This sequence encodes CASSQVLGNHNEQFF.

This clonotype was observed many times. The chain joins TRBV10-3 to TRBJ2-7, with a possible D match to TRBD2 (5 bases). With 10 bases removed from V and 3 bases from J, the gap between germline ends came to 7 bases. The CDR3 totals 10 residues. From germline, CDR1 is ENHRY and CDR2 SYGVKD. The CDR3 is CATRDYEQYF. In DNA, the CDR3 is TGTGCCACTCGGGACTACGAGCAGTACTTC.

The gene calls are TRBV6-5 and TRBJ2-2; no reliable D call. This CDR3 contains 12 residues. Germline V lookup: CDR1 MNHEY, CDR2 SVGAGI. Trimming took off 6 bases at V and 4 bases at J, with 6 bases between the two ends. The CDR3 nucleotides read TGTGCCAGCAGGCCGATCACCGGGGAGCTGTTTTTT. Its protein product is CASRPITGELFF.

This clonotype was observed many times. The V call is TRBV5-1, the J call TRBJ2-7; 16 nucleotides agree with TRBD2. This CDR3 is 15 amino acids long. Losses at the gene ends were 4 bases for V and 5 bases for J; bases not matched to a gene: 3. Germline values: CDR1 SGHRS, CDR2 YFSETQ. This CDR3 reads CASSQGLAGGDEQYF. The DNA of the CDR3 is TGCGCCAGCAGCCAGGGACTAGCGGGAGGGGACGAGCAGTACTTC.

In regard to this clonotype: The CDR3 does not end in the conserved phenylalanine or tryptophan, so this is likely a read error. V gene TRBV28 combines with J gene TRBJ1-4, with D perhaps TRBD1 (6 bases). The germline V gene has CDR1 MDHEN and CDR2 SYDVKM. The length of the CDR3 is 20 residues. Trimming shortened V by 1 base and J by 4 bases, and 25 bases separated the two germline ends. The CDR3 reads CASSLYRGALPRSDNEKLFL. CDR3 nucleotides: TGTGCCAGCAGTTTATATCGGGGGGCGCTTCCCAGGTCCGATAATGAAAAACTGTTTCTT.

Ten or more counts support this clonotype. The V and J genes are TRBV2 and TRBJ2-2; D is unclear. Looked up from germline, CDR1 is SNHLY and CDR2 is FYNNEI. The CDR3 totals 12 residues. Trimming stripped 1 base from V and 3 bases from J, with 0 bases between. Here the CDR3 DNA reads TGTGCCAGCAGTGAAGACACCGGGGAGCTGTTTTTT. This encodes CASSEDTGELFF.

This clonotype has ten or more counts. V and J are TRBV6-6 and TRBJ2-3; TRBD2 aligns across 14 bases. Losses at the gene ends were 2 bases for V and 4 bases for J; bases not matched to a gene: 20. CDR3 size: 22 residues. From germline, CDR1 is MNHNY and CDR2 SVGAGI (reference sequence). The CDR3 sequence: CASSYGDRGHSPGLAGADTQYF. CDR3 bases: TGTGCCAGCAGTTACGGGGACAGGGGACACTCCCCGGGACTAGCGGGAGCAGATACGCAGTATTTT.

This clonotype was observed at least ten times. The rearrangement links TRBV5-4 to TRBJ1-1; D ambiguous. The germline gives CDR1 SGHNT, CDR2 YYREEE (reference sequence). V was trimmed by 2 bases and J by 7 bases, leaving 21 bases between them. The CDR3 loop spans 16 amino acids. The CDR3 here is CASSLMETIISSEAFF. CDR3 nucleotide sequence: TGTGCCAGCAGCTTAATGGAGACTATAATCTCGAGTGAAGCTTTCTTT.

This clonotype was seen many times. This chain joins TRBV6-5 and TRBJ2-7; 10 nucleotides agree with TRBD1. This CDR3 is 13 amino acids long. Looked up from germline, CDR1 is MNHEY and CDR2 is SVGAGI. With 5 bases clipped from V and 10 bases from J, the junction kept 8 bases outside the gene matches. The DNA of the CDR3 is TGTGCCAGCAGTCTGGGGACAGGGGTGTTCCAGTACTTC. Its translation: CASSLGTGVFQYF.

This clonotype has only a few counts. The V and J genes are TRBV4-3 and TRBJ2-7; the D gene is possibly TRBD1 (6 bases). V dropped 0 bases and J dropped 2 bases, with 20 bases sitting between them. Germline V gene data show CDR1 as LGHNA and CDR2 as YSLEER. The CDR3 is 18 residues long. The CDR3 DNA is TGCGCCAGCAGCCAAGAGGTGACAGGAGACTTTATAACCTACGAGCAGTACTTC. Amino acid sequence: CASSQEVTGDFITYEQYF.

This clonotype was detected only a few times. The rearrangement links TRBV6-5 to TRBJ1-4; D call uncertain. This CDR3 contains 15 residues. Trimming left V 0 bases short and J 0 bases short, with 5 bases between. Germline assignment: CDR1 MNHEY and CDR2 SVGAGI. CDR3 in DNA: TGTGCCAGCAGTTACTCGGTTGCAACTAATGAAAAACTGTTTTTT. This translates into CASSYSVATNEKLFF.

This clonotype was detected ten times or more. The genes are TRBV12-3 or TRBV12-4 and TRBJ1-5, with 10 nucleotides matching TRBD1. With 4 bases clipped from V and 3 bases from J, the junction kept 12 bases outside the gene matches. This CDR3 is built from 18 residues. The CDR3: CASSSWDRGYGNNQPQHF. The CDR3 DNA reads as TGTGCCAGCAGTTCATGGGACAGGGGCTATGGGAACAATCAGCCCCAGCATTTT.

This clonotype occurred many times. V is TRBV6-5 and J is TRBJ2-3; D possibly corresponds to TRBD1 (6 bases). The CDR3 runs to 17 residues. Germline V gene lookup returns CDR1 MNHEY and CDR2 SVGAGI. V was shortened by 2 bases and J by 5 bases, with 20 bases between the two germline ends. The CDR3 nucleotides read TGTGCCAGCAGTTACCCACGTGCTCGGGGACATGTAGATACGCAGTATTTT. This encodes CASSYPRARGHVDTQYF.

In this sample, this clonotype turned up many times. The chain employs TRBV6-1 and TRBJ1-1; TRBD1 agrees at 9 bases. From germline, CDR1 is MNHNS and CDR2 SASEGT. The V gene end was trimmed by 5 bases and the J gene end by 5 bases; junction bases not matched to a gene: 15. The CDR3 extends over 17 amino acids. The CDR3 DNA sequence: TGTGCCAGCAGTCAACTAATCTACAGGGGGCCTCAAACTGAAGCTTTCTTT. Amino acids: CASSQLIYRGPQTEAFF.

At least ten counts were recorded for this clonotype. The J gene is TRBJ1-1, the V gene TRBV9, with D maybe TRBD1 (5 bases). Deletions cut 4 bases from V and 4 bases from J, with 14 bases between. Per germline, CDR1 SGDLS and CDR2 YYNGEE. This CDR3 contains 14 residues. The CDR3 DNA follows: TGTGCCAGCAGCATGGACTTCAGGGCCACTGAAGCTTTCTTT. Translated, it gives CASSMDFRATEAFF.

CDR3 nucleotides: TGCGCCAGCAGCCGGGCAGGTGGGGATTCCGGGGAGCTGTTTTTT. It is translated as CASSRAGGDSGELFF. This chain connects TRBV4-1 to TRBJ2-2; D uncertain. The V end was cut by 4 bases, the J end by 6 bases, with 15 bases between. Germline V gene lookup returns CDR1 MGHRA and CDR2 YSYEKL. This CDR3 has 15 amino acids.

The rearrangement links TRBV4-3 to TRBJ1-1; TRBD1 is a possible D gene (5 bases). The germline V gene has CDR1 LGHNA and CDR2 YSLEER. The CDR3 covers 14 residues. V lost 3 bases to trimming and J lost 9 bases, with 17 bases between them. CDR3 nucleotide sequence: TGCGCCAGCAGCCAGGTAACAGGCGGTCCCAAAGCTTTCTTT. Translation: CASSQVTGGPKAFF.

Notes on this clonotype: This may stem from a read error, because a much larger clone lies one nucleotide away. J is TRBJ2-3 and V is TRBV21-1; the table's TRBD2 call for D was not verified on the DNA. TRBV21-1 is marked as a pseudogene. The CDR3 loop spans 12 amino acids. The CDR3 region is CARTSGSDMQYF. Written as DNA, the CDR3 is TGTGCCAGGACTAGCGGTTCAGATATGCAGTATTTT.

This rearrangement joins TRBV21-1 to TRBJ2-6; TRBD2, as called in the table, went unchecked against the DNA. TRBV21-1 is a pseudogene. This CDR3 is 16 amino acids long. The CDR3 DNA sequence: TGTGCCAGCAGCATGAGGACTGAGACTGGGGCCAACGTCCTGATTTTC. This encodes CASSMRTETGANVLIF.

This clonotype was counted at least ten times. This sequence joins TRBV7-9 and TRBJ2-2, with D perhaps being TRBD1 or TRBD2 (5 bases each). Trimming pared 1 base from V and 5 bases from J, leaving 11 bases between. CDR3 length: 15 amino acids. The germline V gene has CDR1 SEHNR and CDR2 FQNEAQ (reference sequence). CDR3 sequence: CASSLDQGPTGELFF. The CDR3 DNA is TGTGCCAGCAGCTTAGACCAGGGACCGACCGGGGAGCTGTTTTTT. Complete variable domain (other parts from reference TRBV7-9 and TRBJ2-2): DTGVSQNPRHKITKRGQNVTFRCDPISEHNRLYWYRQTLGQGPEFLTYFQNEAQLEKSRLLSDRFSAERPKGSFSTLEIQRTEQGDSAMYLCASSLDQGPTGELFFGEGSRLTVL.

This clonotype was seen ten or more times. J is TRBJ1-1 and V is TRBV19, with D unresolved. V lost 0 bases and J 5 bases, leaving 7 bases between the germline ends. The germline CDR1 and CDR2 sequences are LNHDA and SQIVND (reference sequence). The CDR3 sequence is 13 residues long. CDR3 sequence: CASSIDLGTEAFF. The CDR3 nucleotides read TGTGCCAGTAGTATAGATTTAGGGACTGAAGCTTTCTTT. The full variable domain, rest sourced from reference TRBV19 and TRBJ1-1, is DGGITQSPKYLFRKEGQNVTLSCEQNLNHDAMYWYRQDPGQGLRLIYYSQIVNDFQKGDIAEGYSVSREKKESFPLTVTSAQKNPTAFYLCASSIDLGTEAFFGQGTRLTVV.

This clonotype was counted many times. The chain carries TRBV12-3 or TRBV12-4 and TRBJ2-5, with a tentative D call TRBD2 (5 bases). The CDR3 totals 13 residues. Trimming left V 6 bases short and J 4 bases short, with 12 bases between. CDR3 coding DNA: TGTGCCAGCAGCAGGCCCGGGATAGAGACCCAGTACTTC. Amino acid sequence: CASSRPGIETQYF.

A note on this clonotype: This may stem from a read error, because a much larger clone lies one nucleotide away. This chain joins TRBV6-5 and TRBJ2-1; D gene unclear. The V gene's germline CDR1 is MNHEY and CDR2 SVGAGI. The length of the CDR3 is 14 residues. CDR3 in DNA: TGTACCAGCAGTTACTCCGCAGCCGACAATGAGCAGTTCTTC. Translation gives CTSSYSAADNEQFF.

The chain carries TRBV5-4 and TRBJ1-3; no reliable D call. V was clipped by 2 bases and J by 2 bases, with 5 bases between them. The CDR3 contains 13 residues. Germline-derived CDR1 and CDR2 are SGHNT and YYREEE (reference sequence). As DNA, the CDR3 is TGTGCCAGCAGCTTTGGGGCTGGAAACACCATATATTTT. The encoded protein is CASSFGAGNTIYF.

Concerning this clonotype: The junction and the germline gene differ at one end; a read error may be behind it. The chain joins TRBV5-1 to TRBJ1-3, with D unclear. Germline V CDR1 and CDR2: SGHRS, YFSETQ. This CDR3 comprises 15 residues. CDR3 bases: TGCGCCAGCAGCTTGGATCCCAGCTCTGGAAACACCATATGTTTT. Translation gives CASSLDPSSGNTICF.